A single sample gave rise to the 14 T cell receptor beta chains below, sequenced in a study of shared clonotypes between healthy human individuals. TCRdb keeps only in-frame clones here, not all; method: immunoSEQ multiplex PCR. The repertoire has some 2,000,000 clones, almost 96% of them found once; the top ten carry roughly 0.13%. Input material: naive CD4+ T cells sorted from blood. Stated subset: CD45RA+ positively selected. The receptors stem from a man aged 18 to 30 in good health.

This clone was detected only a few times. The gene calls are TRBV7-9 and TRBJ1-2, with D hard to call. The CDR3 has 14 residues. The ends were cut back, 1 base at V and 6 bases at J, with 12 bases in the middle. Germline CDR1 reads SEHNR; CDR2 reads FQNEAQ (reference sequence). This CDR3 is CASSLGGIRDGYTF. DNA for the CDR3: TGTGCCAGCAGCTTAGGAGGGATTAGAGATGGCTACACCTTC.

This clone was picked up one time. The chain joins TRBV20-1 to TRBJ1-2; D not certain. Looked up from germline, CDR1 is DFQATT and CDR2 is SNEGSKA (reference sequence). The CDR3 totals 11 residues. Trimming removed 2 bases from V and 4 bases from J, with 5 bases in between. The CDR3: CSARRFYGYTF. CDR3 bases: TGCAGTGCTAGACGATTCTATGGCTACACCTTC.

V usage is TRBV6-6 and J usage is TRBJ1-4, with D tentatively TRBD1 (6 bases). CDR1 and CDR2 (germline): MNHNY, SVGAGI (reference sequence). The CDR3 has 13 amino acids. Trimming removed 10 bases from V and 7 bases from J, with 16 bases in between. CDR3 nucleotides: TGTGCCACCAAGACAGGCCTATTTGAAAAACTGTTTTTT. It encodes CATKTGLFEKLFF.

The rearrangement uses TRBV6-1 and TRBJ2-2, with TRBD1 as a possible D gene (5 bases). V dropped 4 bases and J dropped 0 bases, with 6 bases sitting between them. Looked up from germline, CDR1 is MNHNS and CDR2 is SASEGT. CDR3 size: 14 residues. CDR3 amino acids: CASSGQTNTGELFF. DNA of the CDR3: TGTGCCAGCAGTGGACAGACGAACACCGGGGAGCTGTTTTTT.

The V and J genes are TRBV6-5 and TRBJ2-7, with D tentatively TRBD2 (5 bases). Germline CDR1 reads MNHEY; CDR2 reads SVGAGI. The CDR3 runs to 16 residues. V dropped 0 bases and J dropped 2 bases, with 14 bases sitting between them. The CDR3 loop reads CASSYSMPTNTYEQYF. CDR3 DNA: TGTGCCAGCAGTTACTCGATGCCGACTAATACCTACGAGCAGTACTTC.

This rearrangement joins TRBV5-8 to TRBJ2-5; D possibly corresponds to TRBD1 (5 bases). CDR3 size: 13 residues. Per the germline V gene, CDR1 is SGHTS and CDR2 is YDEGEE. Trimming shortened V by 4 bases and J by 5 bases, and 12 bases separated the two germline ends. CDR3 nucleotides: TGTGCCAGCAGCCTGGGGCACGGGGAGACCCAGTACTTC. Translated: CASSLGHGETQYF.

This clone was seen once. The V and J genes are TRBV5-1 and TRBJ2-7, with D maybe TRBD1 (6 bases). Trimming cost V 0 bases and J 12 bases, with 10 bases left between them. Germline values: CDR1 SGHRS, CDR2 YFSETQ. The CDR3 has 11 residues. This CDR3 reads CASSLAGDLYF. The CDR3 nucleotides are TGCGCCAGCAGCTTGGCAGGGGATCTGTACTTC.

The J gene is TRBJ1-2, the V gene TRBV28; the D gene is possibly TRBD1 (5 bases). Trimming stripped 8 bases from V and 4 bases from J, with 8 bases between. The CDR3 spans 11 residues. Looked up from germline, CDR1 is MDHEN and CDR2 is SYDVKM. Here the CDR3 reads CASARGYGYTF. DNA of the CDR3: TGTGCCAGCGCAAGGGGCTATGGCTACACCTTC.

The V and J genes are TRBV25-1 and TRBJ2-3; 7 bases are a match to TRBD2. Germline V gene sequence: CDR1 MGHDK, CDR2 SYGVNS. The length of the CDR3 is 15 residues. J gave up 1 base and V 6 bases, and 7 bases lay outside the gene matches. In nucleotides, the CDR3 is TGTGCCAGCAGCCCATGGGCGGGGGGCACAGATACGCAGTATTTT. Translating gives CASSPWAGGTDTQYF.

V and J are TRBV6-7 and TRBJ2-7; 11 positions match TRBD2. TRBV6-7 is reported as an ORF; its role is uncertain. This CDR3 has 18 residues. The trim removed 5 bases at V and 0 bases at J, leaving 12 bases unmatched. DNA of the CDR3: TGTGCCAGCAGTGTGTACCCCCTGGGACTAGCGGACTCCTACGAGCAGTACTTC. This codes for CASSVYPLGLADSYEQYF.

This chain connects TRBV6-1 to TRBJ1-6, with D possibly TRBD1 on 6 matching bases. CDR3 length equals 15 residues. CDR1 is MNHNS and CDR2 is SASEGT in the germline V gene. V lost 3 bases and J 8 bases, leaving 14 bases between the germline ends. DNA of the CDR3: TGTGCCAGCAGTGATCAGGGGTCAGGGTATTCACCCCTCCACTTT. It translates to CASSDQGSGYSPLHF.

The chain is built from TRBV6-5 and TRBJ1-1; TRBD1 might be the D (5 bases). Per germline, CDR1 MNHEY and CDR2 SVGAGI. The ends were cut back, 8 bases at V and 4 bases at J, with 14 bases in the middle. The CDR3 is 13 amino acids. The chain's CDR3 is CASGRGTGTEAFF. CDR3 nucleotide sequence: TGTGCCAGCGGACGGGGGACGGGCACTGAAGCTTTCTTT.

This chain links TRBV5-4 with TRBJ1-1; D remains unclear. The V end lost 4 bases, the J end lost 8 bases, and 15 bases lay between the germline ends. Germline V gene sequence: CDR1 SGHNT, CDR2 YYREEE (reference sequence). The CDR3 runs 13 residues. CDR3 nucleotides: TGTGCCAGCAGCCATACTTTGTCTGTGGAAGCTTTCTTT. Translating gives CASSHTLSVEAFF.

This clone came up a few times. The chain recombines TRBV6-4 with TRBJ2-3; 10 positions agree with TRBD2. Germline CDR1 reads MRHNA; CDR2 reads SNTAGT. Trimming took 6 bases from V and 5 from J; bases not matched to a gene: 8. This CDR3 comprises 15 residues. CDR3 sequence: CASSLSGGSIDTQYF. In DNA, the CDR3 is TGTGCCAGCAGCCTTAGCGGGGGGTCAATAGATACGCAGTATTTT.